The clone carrying this T cell receptor beta chain was seen many times. The antigen remains undetermined. The CDR3 extends over 16 amino acids. Per the germline V gene, CDR1 is SGHVS and CDR2 is FQNEAQ. After removal of 0 bases from V and 4 bases from J, the junction contained 5 bases not matched to a gene. The data were obtained in a study of Graves' ophthalmopathy and Graves' hyperthyroidism. The overall study: Stable hyperthyroid donors showed no ophthalmopathy during 18 months follow-up.

Study results and caveats: Blood repertoires reportedly contained most expanded thyroid clonotypes above 0.001 frequency. Ophthalmopathy progression prediction by the model yielded a sensitivity of 55% to 71% and a specificity of 72% to 75%.

Uncontrolled infections, other autoimmune diseases, pregnancy or lactation barred patients from enrollment. CDR3 regions of TCR beta were amplified from RNA transcripts. Investigators did first-round RT-PCR with HTBI primers, then second-round multiplex PCR. TCRdb itself ran the multiplex PCR reads through MiXCR, one entry per CDR3 protein. The sample carries approximately 540,000 distinct CDR3 sequences, less than 40% recorded once. The sequence derives from an adult man with Graves' hyperthyroidism. Input material: peripheral blood or thyroid tissue (not recorded which). This chain uses TRBV7-8 with TRBJ1-5, with 8 nucleotides matching TRBD1. DNA for the CDR3: TGTGCCAGCAGCTTAGCGAGGACAGGGAGTAATCAGCCCCAGCATTTT. This gives the protein CASSLARTGSNQPQHF.